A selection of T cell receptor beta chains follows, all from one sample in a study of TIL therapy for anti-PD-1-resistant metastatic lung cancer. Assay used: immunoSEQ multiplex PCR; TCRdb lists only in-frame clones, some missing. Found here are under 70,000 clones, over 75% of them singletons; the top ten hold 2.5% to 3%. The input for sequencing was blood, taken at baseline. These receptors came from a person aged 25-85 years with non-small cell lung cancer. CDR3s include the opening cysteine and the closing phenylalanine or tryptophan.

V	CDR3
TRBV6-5	CASSYSGDRAEQYF
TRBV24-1	CATSDRGGATTDTQYF
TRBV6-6	CASSYSSRADGYTF
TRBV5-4	CASSFEVGYEQYF
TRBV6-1	CASSETFTGNTIYF
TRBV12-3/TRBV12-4	CASSLGTGRSRYF
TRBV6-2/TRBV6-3	CASSYGQGTAGYTF
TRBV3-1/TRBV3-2	CASSQLSSGNTIYF
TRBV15	CATSRPTGLATDTQYF
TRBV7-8	CASSPGTYYEQYF
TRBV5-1	CASSLATAGGTDTQYF
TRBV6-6	CASSLQGNTEAFF
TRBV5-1	CASSLEGPRGVLFYEQYF
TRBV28	CASSLIFSGRSSEQYF
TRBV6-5	CASSTAGASHTQYF
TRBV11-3	CASSPGTGAANTGELFF
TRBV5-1	CASALGQGAFGTEAFF
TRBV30	CAWSVRTIGEQYF
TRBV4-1	CASSLSGETQYF
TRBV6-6	CASSGLDNEQFF
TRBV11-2	CASSLERAYNEQFF
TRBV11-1	CASSLRAGPTGELFF
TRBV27	CASSRAGQGYPEAFF
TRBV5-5	CASSLGRGIAEAFF
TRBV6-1	CASSGQPGQKYNYGYTF
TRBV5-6	CASSLVGFADTQYF
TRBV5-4	CASSSGRTWGAPLHF